The clone carrying this T cell receptor (beta chain) came up a few times. Antigen unknown. Indicated time point: inflamed ileum from the surgical specimen. Germline trimming cut 4 bases from V and 4 bases from J; bases unmatched to any gene: 3. Germline CDR1 and CDR2: SGHDT and YYEEEE. The CDR3 loop spans 14 amino acids. The method was immunoSEQ multiplex PCR; TCRdb's version includes in-frame clones alone and lacks a portion of them. The repertoire has 600 or so clones, about 84% of them found once; the top ten carry around 20%. The sample comes from a study of T cell repertoires in ileal Crohn's disease. In the study overall: M0 samples are biopsies from inflamed ileum in the resection specimen. TCRB immunosequencing input was five hundred nanograms of biopsy DNA per sample.

Study-wide results and limits: Compared with CD4 T cells, sorted CD8 cells carried more expanded clones. Compared with non-smokers, active smokers at surgery showed more clonal expansions.

The V call is TRBV5-6, the J call TRBJ2-1; 9 nucleotides match TRBD2. Sequencing was carried out using ileal tissue. The sequence came from an adult with Crohn's disease. CDR3: CASSAAGGYNEQFF. CDR3 DNA sequence: TGTGCCAGCAGCGCGGCGGGGGGGTACAATGAGCAGTTCTTC.